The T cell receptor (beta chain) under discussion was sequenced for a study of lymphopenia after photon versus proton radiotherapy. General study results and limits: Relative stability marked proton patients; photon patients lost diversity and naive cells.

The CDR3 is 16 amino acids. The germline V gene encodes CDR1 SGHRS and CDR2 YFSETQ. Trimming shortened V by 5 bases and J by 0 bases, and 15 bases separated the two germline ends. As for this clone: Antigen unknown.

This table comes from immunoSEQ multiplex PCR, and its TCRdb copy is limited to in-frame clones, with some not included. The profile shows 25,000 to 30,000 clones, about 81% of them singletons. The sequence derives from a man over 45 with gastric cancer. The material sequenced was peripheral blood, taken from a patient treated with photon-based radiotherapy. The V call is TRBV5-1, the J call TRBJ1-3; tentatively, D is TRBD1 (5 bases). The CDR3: CASSPEQEYSGNTIYF. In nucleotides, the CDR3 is TGCGCCAGCAGTCCGGAACAGGAATACTCTGGAAACACCATATATTTT.